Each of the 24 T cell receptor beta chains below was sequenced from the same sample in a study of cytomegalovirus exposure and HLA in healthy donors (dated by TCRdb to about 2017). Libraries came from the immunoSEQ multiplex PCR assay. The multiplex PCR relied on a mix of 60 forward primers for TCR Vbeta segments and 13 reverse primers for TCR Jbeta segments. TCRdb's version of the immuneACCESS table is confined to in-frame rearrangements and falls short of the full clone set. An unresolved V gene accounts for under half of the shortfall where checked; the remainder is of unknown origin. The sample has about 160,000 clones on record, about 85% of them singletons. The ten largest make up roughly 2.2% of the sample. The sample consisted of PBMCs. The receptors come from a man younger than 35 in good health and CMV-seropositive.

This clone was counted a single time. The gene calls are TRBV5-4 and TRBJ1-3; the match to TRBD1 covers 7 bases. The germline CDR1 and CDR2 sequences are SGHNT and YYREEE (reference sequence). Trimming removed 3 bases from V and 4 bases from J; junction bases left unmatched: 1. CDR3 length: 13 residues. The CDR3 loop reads CASSWTGGNTIYF. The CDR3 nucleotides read TGTGCCAGCAGCTGGACAGGCGGAAACACCATATATTTT.

CDR3: CASSFYNEQFF. The CDR3 DNA follows: TGTGCCAGTAGCTTTTACAATGAGCAGTTCTTC. The chain carries TRBV19 and TRBJ2-1; D remains unclear. With 6 bases removed from V and 4 bases from J, the gap between germline ends came to 4 bases. The CDR3 is made up of 11 amino acids. The germline V gene encodes CDR1 LNHDA and CDR2 SQIVND (reference sequence). The full variable domain, in which reference TRBV19 and TRBJ2-1 provide the parts outside the CDR3, is DGGITQSPKYLFRKEGQNVTLSCEQNLNHDAMYWYRQDPGQGLRLIYYSQIVNDFQKGDIAEGYSVSREKKESFPLTVTSAQKNPTAFYLCASSFYNEQFFGPGTRLTVL.

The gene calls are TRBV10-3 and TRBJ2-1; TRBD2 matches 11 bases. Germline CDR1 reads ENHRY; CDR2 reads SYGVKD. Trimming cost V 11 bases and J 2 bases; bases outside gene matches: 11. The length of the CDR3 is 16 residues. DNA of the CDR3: TGTGCCTCATCCGGGACTAGCGGTTTAGCCTACAATGAGCAGTTCTTC. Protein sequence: CASSGTSGLAYNEQFF.

CDR3 nucleotides: TGTGCCAGCAAAGTGGCAGCGAGCTCCTATAATTCACCCCTCCACTTT. Translating it yields CASKVAASSYNSPLHF. The genes are TRBV6-6 and TRBJ1-6; the D is unclear. Trimming stripped 7 bases from V and 0 bases from J, with 13 bases between. The CDR3 sequence is 16 residues long. CDR1 and CDR2 from the germline V gene are MNHNY and SVGAGI (reference sequence).

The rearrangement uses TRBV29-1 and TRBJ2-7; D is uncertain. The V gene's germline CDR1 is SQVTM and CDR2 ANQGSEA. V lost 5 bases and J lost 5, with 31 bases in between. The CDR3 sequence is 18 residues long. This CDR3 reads CSVKRGPVGGPTANEQYF. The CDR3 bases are TGCAGCGTTAAGCGAGGCCCAGTAGGTGGCCCCACCGCCAACGAGCAGTACTTC.

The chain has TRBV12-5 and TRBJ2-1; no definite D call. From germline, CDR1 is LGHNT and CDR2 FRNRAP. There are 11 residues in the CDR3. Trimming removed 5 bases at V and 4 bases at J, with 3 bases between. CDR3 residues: CASGPYNEQFF. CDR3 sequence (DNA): TGTGCTAGTGGTCCGTACAATGAGCAGTTCTTC.

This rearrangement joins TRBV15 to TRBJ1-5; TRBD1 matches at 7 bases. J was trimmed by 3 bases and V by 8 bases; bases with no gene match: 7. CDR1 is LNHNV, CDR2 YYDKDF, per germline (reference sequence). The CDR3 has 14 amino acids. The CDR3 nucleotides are TGTGCCACCTGGACAGGCGAGGCCAATCAGCCCCAGCATTTT. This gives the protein CATWTGEANQPQHF.

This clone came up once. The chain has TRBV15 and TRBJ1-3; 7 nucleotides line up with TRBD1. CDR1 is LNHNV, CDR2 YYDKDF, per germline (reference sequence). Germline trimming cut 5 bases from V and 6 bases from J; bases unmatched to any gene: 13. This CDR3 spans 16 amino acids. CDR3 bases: TGTGCCACCAGCCTCCTACAGGGGATAGGTGTAAACACCATATATTTT. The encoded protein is CATSLLQGIGVNTIYF.

CDR3 nucleotide sequence: TGTGCCAGCAGCACCGACTCAGGGAAAGGGGCTGAAGCTTTCTTT. It codes for CASSTDSGKGAEAFF. This chain joins TRBV2 and TRBJ1-1; the D gene is possibly TRBD1 (5 bases). Germline assignment: CDR1 SNHLY and CDR2 FYNNEI. The length of the CDR3 is 15 residues. Trimming removed 6 bases from V and 6 bases from J, with 20 bases in between.

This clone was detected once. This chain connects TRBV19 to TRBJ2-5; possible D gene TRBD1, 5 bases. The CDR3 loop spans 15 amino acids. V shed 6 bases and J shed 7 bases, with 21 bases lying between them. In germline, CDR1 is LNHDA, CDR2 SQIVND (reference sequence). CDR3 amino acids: CASSDQGLGTGTQYF. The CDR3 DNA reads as TGTGCCAGTAGCGACCAGGGTCTTGGAACTGGGACCCAGTACTTC.

CDR3 protein: CASSLRDRGVGNQPQHF. CDR3 coding DNA: TGTGCCAGCAGCCTCCGGGACAGGGGGGTCGGCAATCAGCCCCAGCATTTT. The chain recombines TRBV7-9 with TRBJ1-5; 11 bases are shared with TRBD1. This CDR3 comprises 17 residues. Looked up from germline, CDR1 is SEHNR and CDR2 is FQNEAQ (reference sequence). V lost 5 bases, J lost 2 bases, and 8 bases stayed unmatched. Supplemented by reference TRBV7-9 and TRBJ1-5, the full variable domain reads DTGVSQNPRHKITKRGQNVTFRCDPISEHNRLYWYRQTLGQGPEFLTYFQNEAQLEKSRLLSDRFSAERPKGSFSTLEIQRTEQGDSAMYLCASSLRDRGVGNQPQHFGDGTRLSIL.

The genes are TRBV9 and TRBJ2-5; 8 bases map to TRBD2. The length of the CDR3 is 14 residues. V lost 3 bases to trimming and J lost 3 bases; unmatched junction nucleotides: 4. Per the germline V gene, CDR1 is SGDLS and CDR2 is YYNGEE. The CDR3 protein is CASSAHSGKETQYF. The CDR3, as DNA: TGTGCCAGCAGCGCCCATAGCGGGAAAGAGACCCAGTACTTC.

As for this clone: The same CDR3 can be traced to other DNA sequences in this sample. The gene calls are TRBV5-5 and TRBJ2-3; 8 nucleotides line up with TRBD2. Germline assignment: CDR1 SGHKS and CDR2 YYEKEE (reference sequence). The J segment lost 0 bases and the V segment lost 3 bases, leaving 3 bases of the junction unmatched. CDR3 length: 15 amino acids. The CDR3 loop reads CASSSPSGSTDTQYF. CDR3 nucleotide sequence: TGTGCCAGCAGCTCACCTAGCGGGAGCACAGATACGCAGTATTTT. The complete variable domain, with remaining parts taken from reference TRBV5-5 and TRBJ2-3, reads DAGVTQSPTHLIKTRGQQVTLRCSPISGHKSVSWYQQVLGQGPQFIFQYYEKEERGRGNFPDRFSARQFPNYSSELNVNALLLGDSALYLCASSSPSGSTDTQYFGPGTRLTVL.

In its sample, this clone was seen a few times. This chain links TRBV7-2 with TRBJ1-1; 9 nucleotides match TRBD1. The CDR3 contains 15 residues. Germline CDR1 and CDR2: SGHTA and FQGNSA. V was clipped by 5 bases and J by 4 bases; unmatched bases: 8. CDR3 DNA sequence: TGTGCCAGCAGCCCATTTGGACAGGGGCGCACTGAAGCTTTCTTT. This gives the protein CASSPFGQGRTEAFF.

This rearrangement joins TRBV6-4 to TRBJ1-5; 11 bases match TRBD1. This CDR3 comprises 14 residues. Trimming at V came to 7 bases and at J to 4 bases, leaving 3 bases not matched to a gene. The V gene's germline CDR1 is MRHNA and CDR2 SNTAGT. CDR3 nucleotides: TGTGCCAGCATCGGGGACAGGGGGAATCAGCCCCAGCATTTT. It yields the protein CASIGDRGNQPQHF.

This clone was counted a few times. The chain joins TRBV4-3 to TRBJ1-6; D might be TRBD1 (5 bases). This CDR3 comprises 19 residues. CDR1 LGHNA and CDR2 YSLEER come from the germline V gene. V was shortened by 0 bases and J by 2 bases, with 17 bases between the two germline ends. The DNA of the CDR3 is TGCGCCAGCAGCCAAGAAGGTTCGGCAGGGTGGACCTATAATTCACCCCTCCACTTT. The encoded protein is CASSQEGSAGWTYNSPLHF.

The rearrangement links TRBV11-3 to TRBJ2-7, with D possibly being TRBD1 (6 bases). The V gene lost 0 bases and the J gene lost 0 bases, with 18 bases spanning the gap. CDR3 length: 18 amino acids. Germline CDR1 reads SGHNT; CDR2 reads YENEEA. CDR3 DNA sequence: TGTGCCAGCAGCTTAGATCTTCTAGGGGGTTTGAGCTCCTACGAGCAGTACTTC. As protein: CASSLDLLGGLSSYEQYF.

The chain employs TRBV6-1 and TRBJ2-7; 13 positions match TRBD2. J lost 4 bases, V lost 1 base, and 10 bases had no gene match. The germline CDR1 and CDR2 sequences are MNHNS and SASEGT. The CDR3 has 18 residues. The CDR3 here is CASSEVTSGGASMYEQYF. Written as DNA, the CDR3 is TGTGCCAGCAGTGAAGTAACTAGCGGGGGGGCTTCGATGTACGAGCAGTACTTC.

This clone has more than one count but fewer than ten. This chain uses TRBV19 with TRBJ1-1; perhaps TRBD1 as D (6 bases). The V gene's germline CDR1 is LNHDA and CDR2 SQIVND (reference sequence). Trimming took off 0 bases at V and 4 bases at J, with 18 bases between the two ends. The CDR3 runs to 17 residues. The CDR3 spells CASSIDARGSSGTEAFF. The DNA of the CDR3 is TGTGCCAGTAGTATAGATGCCAGGGGAAGTAGTGGCACTGAAGCTTTCTTT. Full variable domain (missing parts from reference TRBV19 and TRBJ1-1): DGGITQSPKYLFRKEGQNVTLSCEQNLNHDAMYWYRQDPGQGLRLIYYSQIVNDFQKGDIAEGYSVSREKKESFPLTVTSAQKNPTAFYLCASSIDARGSSGTEAFFGQGTRLTVV.

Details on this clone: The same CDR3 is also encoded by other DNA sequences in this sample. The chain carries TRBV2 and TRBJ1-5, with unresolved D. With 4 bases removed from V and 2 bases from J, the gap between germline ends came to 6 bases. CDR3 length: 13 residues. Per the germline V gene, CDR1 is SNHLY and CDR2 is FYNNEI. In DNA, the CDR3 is TGTGCCAGCAGTGGAGGGCGCAATCAGCCCCAGCATTTT. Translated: CASSGGRNQPQHF. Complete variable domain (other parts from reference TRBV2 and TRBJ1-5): EPEVTQTPSHQVTQMGQEVILRCVPISNHLYFYWYRQILGQKVEFLVSFYNNEISEKSEIFDDQFSVERPDGSNFTLKIRSTKLEDSAMYFCASSGGRNQPQHFGDGTRLSIL.

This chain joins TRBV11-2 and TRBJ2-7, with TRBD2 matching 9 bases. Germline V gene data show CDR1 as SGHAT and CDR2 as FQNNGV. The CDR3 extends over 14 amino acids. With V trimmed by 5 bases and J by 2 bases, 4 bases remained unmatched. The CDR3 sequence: CASSVSGGTYEQYF. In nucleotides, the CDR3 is TGTGCCAGCAGCGTTAGCGGGGGCACCTACGAGCAGTACTTC. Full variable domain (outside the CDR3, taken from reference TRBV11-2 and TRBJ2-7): EAGVAQSPRYKIIEKRQSVAFWCNPISGHATLYWYQQILGQGPKLLIQFQNNGVVDDSQLPKDRFSAERLKGVDSTLKIQPAKLEDSAVYLCASSVSGGTYEQYFGPGTRLTVT.

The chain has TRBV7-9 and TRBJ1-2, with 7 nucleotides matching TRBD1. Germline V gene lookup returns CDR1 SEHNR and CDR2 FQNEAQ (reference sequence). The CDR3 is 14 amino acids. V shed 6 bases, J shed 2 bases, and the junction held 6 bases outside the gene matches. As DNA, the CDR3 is TGTGCCAGCAGTAAGGGACAGATCAACTATGGCTACACCTTC. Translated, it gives CASSKGQINYGYTF.

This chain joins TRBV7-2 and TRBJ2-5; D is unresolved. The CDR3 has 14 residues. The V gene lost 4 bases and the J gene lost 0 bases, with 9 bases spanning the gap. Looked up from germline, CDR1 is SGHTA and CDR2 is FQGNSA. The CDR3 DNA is TGTGCCAGCAGCTCCCCCCCGTACCAAGAGACCCAGTACTTC. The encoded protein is CASSSPPYQETQYF.

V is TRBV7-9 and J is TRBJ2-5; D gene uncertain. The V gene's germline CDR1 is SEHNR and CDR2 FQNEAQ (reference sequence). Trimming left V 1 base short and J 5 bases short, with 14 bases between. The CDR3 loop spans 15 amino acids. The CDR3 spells CASSLVLAPQETQYF. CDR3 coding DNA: TGTGCCAGCAGCTTAGTTTTGGCTCCACAGGAGACCCAGTACTTC.